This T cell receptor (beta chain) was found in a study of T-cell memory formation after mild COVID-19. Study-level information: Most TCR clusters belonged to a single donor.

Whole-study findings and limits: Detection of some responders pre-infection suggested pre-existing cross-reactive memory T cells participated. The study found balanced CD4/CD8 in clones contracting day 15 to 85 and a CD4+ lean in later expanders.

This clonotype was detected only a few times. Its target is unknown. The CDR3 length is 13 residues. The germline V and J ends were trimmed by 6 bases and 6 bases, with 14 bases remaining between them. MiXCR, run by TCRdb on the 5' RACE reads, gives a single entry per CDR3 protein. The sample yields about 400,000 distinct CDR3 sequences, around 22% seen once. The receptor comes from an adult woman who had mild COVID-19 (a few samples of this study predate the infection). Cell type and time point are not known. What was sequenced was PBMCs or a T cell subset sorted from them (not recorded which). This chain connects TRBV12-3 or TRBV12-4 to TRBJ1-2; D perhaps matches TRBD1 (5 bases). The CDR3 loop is CASSSGGVDGYTF. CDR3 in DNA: TGTGCCAGCAGCTCCGGGGGGGTTGATGGCTACACCTTC.